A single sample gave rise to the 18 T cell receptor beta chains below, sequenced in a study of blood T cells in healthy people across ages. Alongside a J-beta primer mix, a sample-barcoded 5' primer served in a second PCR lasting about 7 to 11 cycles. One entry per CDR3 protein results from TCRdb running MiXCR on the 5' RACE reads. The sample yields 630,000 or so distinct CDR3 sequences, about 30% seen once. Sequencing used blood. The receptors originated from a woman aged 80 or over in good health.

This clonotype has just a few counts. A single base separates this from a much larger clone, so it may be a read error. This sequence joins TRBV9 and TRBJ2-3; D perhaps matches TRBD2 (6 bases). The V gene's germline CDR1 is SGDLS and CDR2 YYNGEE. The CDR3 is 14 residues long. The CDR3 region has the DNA TGTGTCAGCAGCCCCGGCGGGAACACAGATACGCAGTATTTT. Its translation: CVSSPGGNTDTQYF.

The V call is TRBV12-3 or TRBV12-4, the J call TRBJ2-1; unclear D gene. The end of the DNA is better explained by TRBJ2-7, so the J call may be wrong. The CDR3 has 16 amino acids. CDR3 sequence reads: CASSLKSQIPGYEQYF. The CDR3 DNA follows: TGTGCCAGCAGTTTAAAAAGCCAAATTCCCGGTTACGAGCAGTACTTC.

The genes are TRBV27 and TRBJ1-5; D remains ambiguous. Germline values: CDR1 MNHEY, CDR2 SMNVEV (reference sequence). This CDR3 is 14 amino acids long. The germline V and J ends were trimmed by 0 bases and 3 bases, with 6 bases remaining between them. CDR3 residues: CASSLSHLNQPQHF. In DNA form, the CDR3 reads TGTGCCAGCAGTTTATCCCACCTCAATCAGCCCCAGCATTTT.

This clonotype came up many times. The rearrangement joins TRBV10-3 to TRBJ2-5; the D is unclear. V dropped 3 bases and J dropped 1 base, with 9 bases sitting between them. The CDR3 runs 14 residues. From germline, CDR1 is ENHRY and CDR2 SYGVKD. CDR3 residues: CAISEGTLQETQYF. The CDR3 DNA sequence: TGTGCCATCAGTGAAGGTACACTCCAAGAGACCCAGTACTTC.

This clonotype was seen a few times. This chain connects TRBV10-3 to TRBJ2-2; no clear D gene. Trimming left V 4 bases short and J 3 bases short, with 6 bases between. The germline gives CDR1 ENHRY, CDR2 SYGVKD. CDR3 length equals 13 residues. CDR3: CAISVEYTGELFF. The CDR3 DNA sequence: TGTGCCATCAGTGTGGAGTACACCGGGGAGCTGTTTTTT.

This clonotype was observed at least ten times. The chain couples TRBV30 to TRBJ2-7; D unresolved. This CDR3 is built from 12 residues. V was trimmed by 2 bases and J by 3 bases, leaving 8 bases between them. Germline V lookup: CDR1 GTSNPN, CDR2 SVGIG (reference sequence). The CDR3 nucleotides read TGTGCCTGGAGTTTGCATGGCTACGAGCAGTACTTC. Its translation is CAWSLHGYEQYF.

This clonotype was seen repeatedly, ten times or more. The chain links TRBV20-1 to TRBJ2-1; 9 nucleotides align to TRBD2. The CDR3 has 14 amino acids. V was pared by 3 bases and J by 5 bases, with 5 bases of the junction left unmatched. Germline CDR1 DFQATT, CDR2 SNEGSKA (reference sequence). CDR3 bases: TGCAGTGCTAGTCTAGCGGGGACCCACAATGAGCAGTTCTTC. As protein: CSASLAGTHNEQFF.

CDR3 loop: CASSESGTGNQPQHF. For the CDR3, the DNA is TGCGCCAGCAGCGAATCCGGGACAGGGAATCAGCCCCAGCATTTT. V is TRBV5-1 and J is TRBJ1-5, with 9 bases identical to TRBD1. This CDR3 has 15 residues. V shed 4 bases and J 4 bases; nucleotides not matched to a gene: 6. Germline lookup yields CDR1 SGHRS and CDR2 YFSETQ.

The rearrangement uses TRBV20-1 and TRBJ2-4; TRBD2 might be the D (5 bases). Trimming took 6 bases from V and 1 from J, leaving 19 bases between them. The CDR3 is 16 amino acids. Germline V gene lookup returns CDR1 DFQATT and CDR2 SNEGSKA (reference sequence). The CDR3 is CSAIVPGIGAKNIQYF. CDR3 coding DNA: TGCAGTGCCATCGTCCCGGGGATTGGGGCCAAAAACATTCAGTACTTC.

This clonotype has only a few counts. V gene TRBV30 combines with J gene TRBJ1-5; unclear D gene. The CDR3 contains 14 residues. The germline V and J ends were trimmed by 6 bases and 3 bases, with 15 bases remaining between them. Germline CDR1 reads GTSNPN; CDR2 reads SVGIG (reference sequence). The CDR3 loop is CACHNPGLNQPQHF. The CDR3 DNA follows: TGTGCCTGTCACAATCCGGGCCTCAATCAGCCCCAGCATTTT.

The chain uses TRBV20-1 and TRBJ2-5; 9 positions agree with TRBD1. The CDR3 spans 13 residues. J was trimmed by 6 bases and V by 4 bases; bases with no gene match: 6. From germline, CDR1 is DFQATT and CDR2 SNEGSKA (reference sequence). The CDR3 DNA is TGCAGTGCTAAGGACAGGGGCTTGCAGACCCAGTACTTC. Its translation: CSAKDRGLQTQYF.

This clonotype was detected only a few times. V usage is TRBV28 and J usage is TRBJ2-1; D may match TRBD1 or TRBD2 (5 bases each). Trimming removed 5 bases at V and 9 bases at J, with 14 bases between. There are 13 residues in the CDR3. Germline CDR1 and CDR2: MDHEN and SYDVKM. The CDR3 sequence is CASSRDGAIEQFF. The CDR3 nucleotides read TGTGCCAGCAGTCGGGACGGGGCGATTGAGCAGTTCTTC.

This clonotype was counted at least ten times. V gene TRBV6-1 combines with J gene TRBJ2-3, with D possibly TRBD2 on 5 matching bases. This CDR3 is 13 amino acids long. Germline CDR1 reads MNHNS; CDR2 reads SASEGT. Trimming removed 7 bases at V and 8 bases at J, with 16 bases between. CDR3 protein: CASIGGYPGTQYF. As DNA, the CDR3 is TGTGCCAGCATTGGAGGTTACCCCGGTACGCAGTATTTT.

CDR3 residues: CASSYSDFRAYNEQFF. The CDR3 coding sequence is TGTGCCAGCAGTTACTCGGACTTCAGGGCCTACAATGAGCAGTTCTTC. The chain links TRBV6-2 or TRBV6-3 to TRBJ2-1; D may match TRBD1 or TRBD2 (5 bases each). This CDR3 spans 16 amino acids. Trimming shortened V by 0 bases and J by 2 bases, and 11 bases separated the two germline ends. The V gene's germline CDR1 is MNHEY and CDR2 SVGEGT.

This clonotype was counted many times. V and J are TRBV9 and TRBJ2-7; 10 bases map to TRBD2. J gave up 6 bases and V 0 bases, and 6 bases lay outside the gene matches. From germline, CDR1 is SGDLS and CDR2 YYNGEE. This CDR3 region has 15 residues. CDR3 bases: TGTGCCAGCAGCGTAGGAGCGGGGGGGCCGAGCGAGCAGTACTTC. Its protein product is CASSVGAGGPSEQYF.

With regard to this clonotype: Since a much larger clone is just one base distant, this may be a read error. The CDR3, as DNA: TGCAGTGCCTCAATAGAGCCGGGACTAGCGGGGCGAAACATTCAGTACTTC. It codes for CSASIEPGLAGRNIQYF. The V and J genes are TRBV20-1 and TRBJ2-4; 13 nucleotides line up with TRBD2. Germline loops: CDR1 DFQATT, CDR2 SNEGSKA (reference sequence). J was trimmed by 6 bases and V by 6 bases; bases with no gene match: 14. The CDR3 spans 17 residues.

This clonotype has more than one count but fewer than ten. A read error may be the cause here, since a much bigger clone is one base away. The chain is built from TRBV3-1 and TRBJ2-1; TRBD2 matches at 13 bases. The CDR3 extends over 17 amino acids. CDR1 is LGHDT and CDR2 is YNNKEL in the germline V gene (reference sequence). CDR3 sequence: CTSSRGPGLAGRDEQFF. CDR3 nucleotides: TGTACCAGCAGCAGGGGACCGGGACTAGCGGGACGGGATGAGCAGTTCTTC.

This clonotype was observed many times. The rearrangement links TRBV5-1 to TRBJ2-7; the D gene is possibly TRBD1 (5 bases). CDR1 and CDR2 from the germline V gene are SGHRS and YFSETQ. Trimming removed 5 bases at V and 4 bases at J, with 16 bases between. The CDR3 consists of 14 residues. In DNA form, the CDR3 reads TGCGCCAGCAGTCAGGACATCATCGGATACGAGCAGTACTTC. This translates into CASSQDIIGYEQYF.